The 22 T cell receptor beta chains below all came from one sample that was sequenced in a study of T-cell memory formation after mild COVID-19. MiXCR, run by TCRdb on the 5' RACE reads, gives a single entry per CDR3 protein. The sample lists roughly 500,000 distinct CDR3 sequences, around 21% occurring once. Material for sequencing was PBMCs or a T cell subset sorted from them (not recorded which). These receptors were obtained from an adult woman who had mild COVID-19 (a few samples of this study predate the infection). Cell type and time point are not known.

In its sample, this clonotype was seen a few times. Here the CDR3 DNA reads TGTGCCAGCACCCTGGCAGCGCGAGAGACCCAGTACTTC. Protein product: CASTLAARETQYF. The chain carries TRBV12-3 or TRBV12-4 and TRBJ2-5; no clear D. The V end was cut by 7 bases, the J end by 4 bases, with 13 bases between. The length of the CDR3 is 13 residues.

The chain links TRBV20-1 to TRBJ1-2, with 8 bases that match TRBD1. The germline CDR1 and CDR2 sequences are DFQATT and SNEGSKA (reference sequence). The junction had 2 bases not matched to a gene; V was cut back by 0 bases and J by 2 bases. The CDR3 has 14 amino acids. The CDR3 is CSARDRGRNYGYTF. In DNA form, the CDR3 reads TGCAGTGCTAGAGACAGGGGGCGGAACTATGGCTACACCTTC.

V gene TRBV5-1 combines with J gene TRBJ2-5, with 7 nucleotides matching TRBD1. This CDR3 comprises 14 residues. Germline lookup yields CDR1 SGHRS and CDR2 YFSETQ. J gave up 5 bases and V 5 bases, and 9 bases lay outside the gene matches. CDR3 DNA: TGCGCCAGCAGAAAGACAGGGATCGGGGAGACCCAGTACTTC. As protein: CASRKTGIGETQYF.

The count of this clonotype is one. This rearrangement joins TRBV4-2 to TRBJ2-7; 8 bases are a match to TRBD2. From germline, CDR1 is LGHNA and CDR2 YNFKEQ. With 4 bases clipped from V and 1 base from J, the junction kept 3 bases outside the gene matches. The CDR3 length is 14 residues. The CDR3 DNA reads as TGTGCCAGCAGCCCGGGGGGGGTATCCTACGAGCAGTACTTC. Its translation is CASSPGGVSYEQYF.

This clonotype was counted once. The chain combines TRBV7-2 with TRBJ1-5; D gene uncertain. Germline V gene data show CDR1 as SGHTA and CDR2 as FQGNSA. The V and J ends lost 4 bases and 5 bases respectively, with 6 bases between them. CDR3 length: 12 amino acids. The CDR3 loop reads CASSYQDQPQHF. In DNA, the CDR3 is TGTGCCAGCAGCTACCAAGATCAGCCCCAGCATTTT. The full variable domain, with the rest looked up from reference TRBV7-2 and TRBJ1-5, is GAGVSQSPSNKVTEKGKDVELRCDPISGHTALYWYRQSLGQGLEFLIYFQGNSAPDKSGLPSDRFSAERTGGSVSTLTIQRTQQEDSAVYLCASSYQDQPQHFGDGTRLSIL.

This chain joins TRBV19 and TRBJ1-1, with 12 bases that match TRBD1. CDR1 and CDR2 from the germline V gene are LNHDA and SQIVND (reference sequence). The V gene end was trimmed by 0 bases and the J gene end by 4 bases; junction bases not matched to a gene: 9. The CDR3 has 18 residues. DNA for the CDR3: TGTGCCAGTAGTATAGATCCGCGGGACAGGGGGCTTGGCACTGAAGCTTTCTTT. This gives the protein CASSIDPRDRGLGTEAFF.

V usage is TRBV6-5 and J usage is TRBJ1-1; D remains unclear. CDR3 length: 13 amino acids. V lost 6 bases and J lost 3, with 11 bases in between. The germline V gene has CDR1 MNHEY and CDR2 SVGAGI. CDR3 DNA: TGTGCCAGCAGCACCTTGGCGGACACTGAAGCTTTCTTT. Residues: CASSTLADTEAFF.

This clonotype turned up a few times. The rearrangement links TRBV27 to TRBJ1-1; the D gene is possibly TRBD1 (6 bases). CDR3 length: 13 residues. From germline, CDR1 is MNHEY and CDR2 SMNVEV (reference sequence). V lost 2 bases and J 6 bases, leaving 10 bases between the germline ends. The CDR3 DNA reads TGTGCCAGCAGTTTACTACGGACAGCTGAAGCTTTCTTT. Protein sequence: CASSLLRTAEAFF.

A few counts support this clonotype. This sequence joins TRBV24-1 and TRBJ2-1; 7 nucleotides match TRBD1. This CDR3 contains 17 residues. From germline, CDR1 is KGHDR and CDR2 SFDVKD. Germline trimming cut 8 bases from V and 3 bases from J; bases unmatched to any gene: 15. The CDR3 nucleotides read TGTGCCACCAACCCCTCAAGATTGGGACAGCTCTACAATGAGCAGTTCTTC. Its translation: CATNPSRLGQLYNEQFF.

The chain combines TRBV20-1 with TRBJ2-1; 13 bases fit TRBD2. Looked up from germline, CDR1 is DFQATT and CDR2 is SNEGSKA (reference sequence). Trimming removed 2 bases from V and 10 bases from J; junction bases left unmatched: 5. The CDR3 contains 14 residues. The CDR3 region is CSARRTSGRWEQFF. The CDR3 bases are TGCAGTGCTAGACGGACTAGCGGGAGATGGGAGCAGTTCTTC.

The rearrangement uses TRBV18 and TRBJ2-5, with TRBD2 as a possible D gene (5 bases). The germline V gene has CDR1 KGHSH and CDR2 LQKENI. Trimming left V 2 bases short and J 0 bases short, with 7 bases between. The CDR3 has 14 residues. Here the CDR3 reads CASSPSGNQETQYF. The CDR3 nucleotides read TGTGCCAGCTCACCATCGGGAAACCAAGAGACCCAGTACTTC.

V is TRBV7-6 and J is TRBJ1-3, with D hard to call. Trimming took off 3 bases at V and 0 bases at J, with 15 bases between the two ends. There are 17 residues in the CDR3. Germline V gene lookup returns CDR1 SGHVS and CDR2 FNYEAQ. CDR3 bases: TGTGCCAGCAGCTTGGAACCCGACGGTCTCTCTGGAAACACCATATATTTT. Translated, it gives CASSLEPDGLSGNTIYF.

This clonotype appeared a single time. This sequence joins TRBV7-6 and TRBJ2-6; TRBD1 matches 12 bases. Germline V CDR1 and CDR2: SGHVS, FNYEAQ. With 0 bases clipped from V and 4 bases from J, the junction kept 7 bases outside the gene matches. The CDR3 sequence is 19 residues long. DNA of the CDR3: TGTGCCAGCAGCTTAGCGGGGACAGGGGGCGCGACGGGGGCCAACGTCCTGACTTTC. Translated, it gives CASSLAGTGGATGANVLTF.

The V and J genes are TRBV9 and TRBJ2-7; TRBD2 is a possible D gene (7 bases). The CDR3 consists of 14 residues. The germline V gene encodes CDR1 SGDLS and CDR2 YYNGEE. The ends were cut back, 2 bases at V and 3 bases at J, with 12 bases in the middle. The CDR3 reads CASSVGQRDYEQYF. CDR3 nucleotide sequence: TGTGCCAGCAGCGTCGGACAGCGGGACTACGAGCAGTACTTC.

The gene calls are TRBV4-3 and TRBJ2-2, with 7 bases identical to TRBD2. CDR3 size: 17 residues. Germline CDR1 reads LGHNA; CDR2 reads YSLEER. After removal of 0 bases from V and 1 base from J, the junction contained 5 bases not matched to a gene. The CDR3 loop is CASSQDLAGENTGELFF. DNA for the CDR3: TGCGCCAGCAGCCAAGATCTTGCGGGGGAGAACACCGGGGAGCTGTTTTTT.

This clonotype has only a few counts. V and J are TRBV12-3 or TRBV12-4 and TRBJ2-7; no clear D gene. The CDR3 length is 14 residues. V lost 2 bases and J lost 3, with 11 bases in between. CDR3 bases: TGTGCCAGCAGTTTAACGCTTTTAGGCTACGAGCAGTACTTC. Translated, it gives CASSLTLLGYEQYF.

This rearrangement joins TRBV5-1 to TRBJ2-3; TRBD2 matches at 8 bases. The V gene's germline CDR1 is SGHRS and CDR2 YFSETQ. The CDR3 is 13 residues long. V was pared by 5 bases and J by 5 bases, with 4 bases of the junction left unmatched. The CDR3 reads CASSSGGQDTQYF. The CDR3 DNA follows: TGCGCCAGCAGTTCGGGGGGGCAAGATACGCAGTATTTT.

This clonotype was observed a few times. The chain uses TRBV20-1 and TRBJ1-1, with D unclear. The CDR3 is 12 amino acids. Germline V gene data show CDR1 as DFQATT and CDR2 as SNEGSKA (reference sequence). Trimming shortened V by 4 bases and J by 7 bases, and 13 bases separated the two germline ends. CDR3 loop: CSATPSVVEAFF. Written as DNA, the CDR3 is TGCAGTGCTACTCCATCGGTGGTTGAAGCTTTCTTT.

This clonotype was observed a few times. V gene TRBV9 combines with J gene TRBJ2-3; 8 nucleotides line up with TRBD2. The CDR3 sequence is 17 residues long. V shed 4 bases, J shed 2 bases, and the junction held 12 bases outside the gene matches. Germline V gives CDR1 SGDLS, CDR2 YYNGEE. The CDR3 spells CASSPSRVAGITDTQYF. The CDR3 coding sequence is TGTGCCAGCAGCCCTTCGAGGGTAGCGGGGATCACAGATACGCAGTATTTT.

The chain is built from TRBV2 and TRBJ1-5; D is perhaps TRBD1 (6 bases). The CDR3 runs to 14 residues. Trimming shortened V by 5 bases and J by 5 bases, and 13 bases separated the two germline ends. Germline V lookup: CDR1 SNHLY, CDR2 FYNNEI. As DNA, the CDR3 is TGTGCCAGCAGTCCACAGGGTGTCGATCAGCCCCAGCATTTT. Translated: CASSPQGVDQPQHF.

The chain links TRBV24-1 to TRBJ2-2; no clear D. CDR1 is KGHDR and CDR2 is SFDVKD in the germline V gene. V was clipped by 4 bases and J by 6 bases, with 11 bases between them. The CDR3 covers 14 residues. CDR3 region: CATSDAPTSGELFF. The CDR3 DNA sequence: TGTGCCACCAGTGACGCTCCGACGTCCGGGGAGCTGTTTTTT.

In its sample, this clonotype was seen a few times. This chain uses TRBV5-5 with TRBJ2-7; TRBD2 matches 7 bases. Unmatched junction bases numbered 5, after V lost 3 bases and J lost 5 bases. CDR3 length: 13 residues. CDR1 and CDR2 (germline): SGHKS, YYEKEE (reference sequence). The chain's CDR3 is CASSWRGGDEQYF. The CDR3 DNA sequence: TGTGCCAGCAGCTGGCGGGGAGGGGACGAGCAGTACTTC.